What follows are 17 T cell receptor beta chains derived from one specimen sequenced in a study of blood T cell repertoires in COVID-19. The assay was immunoSEQ multiplex PCR, and TCRdb's table has in-frame clones only and misses some. Of 120,000 or so clones listed, about 70% are singletons. The specimen sequenced was peripheral blood. Receptors originate from a woman in her seventies with acute or convalescent COVID-19.

This clone showed up just once. The rearrangement links TRBV6-5 to TRBJ2-2; D remains unclear. Looked up from germline, CDR1 is MNHEY and CDR2 is SVGAGI. Between the trimmed V and J ends, which lost 8 bases and 2 bases, there was a span of 9 bases. The CDR3 spans 13 residues. DNA of the CDR3: TGTGCCAGCCTAACGTCTAACACCGGGGAGCTGTTTTTT. It yields the protein CASLTSNTGELFF.

The chain carries TRBV6-5 and TRBJ1-4; 9 nucleotides line up with TRBD1. Per germline, CDR1 MNHEY and CDR2 SVGAGI. The CDR3 runs 15 residues. With 2 bases clipped from V and 8 bases from J, the junction kept 6 bases outside the gene matches. The CDR3 nucleotides read TGTGCCAGCAGTTACACAAGGGACAGGGTCGAAAAACTGTTTTTT. It encodes CASSYTRDRVEKLFF.

The V gene is TRBV5-1, the J gene TRBJ1-2; perhaps TRBD1 as D (6 bases). Germline V gene lookup returns CDR1 SGHRS and CDR2 YFSETQ. V was cut by 0 bases and J by 1 base, with 7 bases left in between. The CDR3 spans 14 residues. The CDR3 here is CASSLDRVNYGYTF. The CDR3 DNA reads as TGCGCCAGCAGCTTGGACAGGGTTAACTATGGCTACACCTTC.

The V gene is TRBV7-2, the J gene TRBJ2-1, with 10 bases that match TRBD2. Trimming removed 5 bases from V and 10 bases from J; junction bases left unmatched: 11. Germline V CDR1 and CDR2: SGHTA, FQGNSA. The CDR3 covers 15 residues. CDR3: CASSGLLAGRNEQFF. The DNA for the CDR3 is TGTGCCAGCAGCGGATTACTAGCGGGACGAAACGAGCAGTTCTTC.

The chain employs TRBV12-5 and TRBJ2-3, with D possibly matching TRBD1 (6 bases). The V and J ends lost 6 bases and 6 bases respectively, with 22 bases between them. In germline, CDR1 is LGHNT, CDR2 FRNRAP. This CDR3 has 16 amino acids. The CDR3 nucleotides read TGTGCTAGTGGCTCCGGGACACCTGGGGGAAGGGATACGCAGTATTTT. Protein: CASGSGTPGGRDTQYF.

This clone came up a few times. The V gene is TRBV7-2, the J gene TRBJ2-7; weak D call: TRBD2 (5 bases). V was cut by 4 bases and J by 4 bases, with 20 bases left in between. The CDR3 is 16 residues long. Germline assignment: CDR1 SGHTA and CDR2 FQGNSA. CDR3 protein: CASSSMGFGRTYEQYF. The CDR3 nucleotides are TGTGCCAGCAGCTCCATGGGATTTGGTCGGACTTACGAGCAGTACTTC.

The chain carries TRBV14 and TRBJ1-2; D unclear. Trimming took off 4 bases at V and 3 bases at J, with 9 bases between the two ends. The CDR3 has 13 residues. Germline lookup yields CDR1 SGHDN and CDR2 FVKESK. The DNA for the CDR3 is TGTGCCAGCAGCCTAGTCGAGGACTATGGCTACACCTTC. As protein: CASSLVEDYGYTF. The full variable domain, in which reference TRBV14 and TRBJ1-2 provide the parts outside the CDR3, is EAGVTQFPSHSVIEKGQTVTLRCDPISGHDNLYWYRRVMGKEIKFLLHFVKESKQDESGMPNNRFLAERTGGTYSTLKVQPAELEDSGVYFCASSLVEDYGYTFGSGTRLTVV.

The rearrangement joins TRBV5-1 to TRBJ2-5, with 12 bases lining up with TRBD2. This CDR3 spans 16 amino acids. Trimming cost V 4 bases and J 5 bases; bases outside gene matches: 9. Per germline, CDR1 SGHRS and CDR2 YFSETQ. The DNA for the CDR3 is TGCGCCAGCAGCCACCGACTAGCGGGGGAAGGGGAGACCCAGTACTTC. Translating it yields CASSHRLAGEGETQYF.

This CDR3 is CASSRRDRDNSPLHF. CDR3 sequence (DNA): TGTGCCAGCAGTCGACGGGACAGAGATAATTCACCCCTCCACTTT. The genes are TRBV6-5 and TRBJ1-6, with 7 bases identical to TRBD1. The CDR3 has 15 amino acids. After removal of 5 bases from V and 5 bases from J, the junction contained 6 bases not matched to a gene. Germline V lookup: CDR1 MNHEY, CDR2 SVGAGI.

The chain links TRBV7-6 to TRBJ2-3; 11 nucleotides agree with TRBD2. The CDR3 is 15 residues long. The V and J ends lost 1 base and 7 bases, in that order; junction bases with no gene match: 4. Germline CDR1 is SGHVS and CDR2 is FNYEAQ. CDR3 DNA: TGTGCCAGCAGCTTAGAGAGACTAGCGGGGAATACGCAGTATTTT. Its translation: CASSLERLAGNTQYF. Using reference TRBV7-6 and TRBJ2-3 for the parts outside the CDR3, the full variable domain is GAGVSQSPRYKVTKRGQDVALRCDPISGHVSLYWYRQALGQGPEFLTYFNYEAQQDKSGLPNDRFSAERPEGSISTLTIQRTEQRDSAMYRCASSLERLAGNTQYFGPGTRLTVL.

The chain is built from TRBV19 and TRBJ2-1, with 7 bases identical to TRBD1. This CDR3 spans 13 amino acids. V was pared by 4 bases and J by 9 bases, with 6 bases of the junction left unmatched. Germline CDR1 and CDR2: LNHDA and SQIVND (reference sequence). This CDR3 is CASSTTGFSEQFF. CDR3 coding DNA: TGTGCCAGTAGTACGACAGGGTTTTCTGAGCAGTTCTTC.

The V call is TRBV27, the J call TRBJ2-7, with TRBD1 matching 10 bases. CDR1 and CDR2 (germline): MNHEY, SMNVEV (reference sequence). V shed 6 bases and J 4 bases; nucleotides not matched to a gene: 6. The CDR3 is made up of 14 amino acids. CDR3 protein: CASSQWDRGYEQYF. The CDR3 DNA reads as TGTGCCAGCAGCCAATGGGACAGGGGTTACGAGCAGTACTTC.

The CDR3 reads CASSLGTQGNYGYTF. DNA of the CDR3: TGTGCCAGCAGCCTAGGGACACAGGGGAACTATGGCTACACCTTC. This chain uses TRBV27 with TRBJ1-2; 7 bases are shared with TRBD1. V lost 6 bases and J lost 2; bases outside the gene matches: 9. This CDR3 has 15 residues. Germline loops: CDR1 MNHEY, CDR2 SMNVEV (reference sequence).

This clone was detected once. The chain is built from TRBV9 and TRBJ2-7, with TRBD1 identical over 9 bases. The CDR3 has 14 residues. V was clipped by 3 bases and J by 6 bases; unmatched bases: 7. CDR1 and CDR2 (germline): SGDLS, YYNGEE. The CDR3 DNA reads TGTGCCAGCAGCGCCGGGACAGGGAATTCCGAGCAGTACTTC. Its protein is CASSAGTGNSEQYF.

The J gene is TRBJ2-4, the V gene TRBV28; possibly TRBD1 for D (6 bases). V was shortened by 4 bases and J by 0 bases, with 10 bases between the two germline ends. Germline V CDR1 and CDR2: MDHEN, SYDVKM. The CDR3 totals 15 residues. The CDR3 protein is CASSSSQGAKNIQYF. The CDR3 DNA sequence: TGTGCCAGCAGTTCTTCACAGGGAGCCAAAAACATTCAGTACTTC.

This rearrangement joins TRBV5-1 to TRBJ1-2, with D possibly TRBD1 on 5 matching bases. The CDR3 extends over 14 amino acids. Trimming removed 0 bases at V and 7 bases at J, with 13 bases between. Germline V gene lookup returns CDR1 SGHRS and CDR2 YFSETQ. The CDR3 loop is CASSLERGRGGYTF. The CDR3 DNA sequence: TGCGCCAGCAGCTTGGAGAGAGGGAGGGGTGGCTACACCTTC.

This clone was seen only a few times. The chain combines TRBV10-3 with TRBJ1-2, with 9 bases aligning to TRBD1. The germline V gene has CDR1 ENHRY and CDR2 SYGVKD. The CDR3 is 14 residues long. V shed 10 bases, J shed 4 bases, and the junction held 10 bases outside the gene matches. This CDR3 reads CATRTGTGLYGYTF. The CDR3, as DNA: TGTGCCACCAGAACCGGGACAGGGCTCTATGGCTACACCTTC.